A single sample is the source of the 17 T cell receptor beta chains below, sequenced in a study of blood T cell repertoires in COVID-19. Profiling relied on immunoSEQ multiplex PCR, and the TCRdb table lists in-frame clones only, not all of them. The sample has 200,000 or so clones, about 85% seen once. The sample comprised PBMCs or T cells enriched from blood (not recorded which). These receptors originate from a young man who had recovered from COVID-19.

The rearrangement uses TRBV29-1 and TRBJ1-2; D may be TRBD1 (5 bases). V was cut by 4 bases and J by 5 bases, with 17 bases left in between. CDR1 and CDR2 from the germline V gene are SQVTM and ANQGSEA. CDR3 length: 14 residues. For the CDR3, the DNA is TGCAGCGTTGTGTTGGCGACAGACCAATATGGCTACACCTTC. This encodes CSVVLATDQYGYTF.

The chain is built from TRBV7-9 and TRBJ2-2; the match to TRBD1 covers 10 bases. Unmatched junction bases numbered 6, after V lost 8 bases and J lost 6 bases. Germline values: CDR1 SEHNR, CDR2 FQNEAQ (reference sequence). CDR3 length: 14 residues. In DNA, the CDR3 is TGTGCCAGCGTAGACAGGGGGCCGGCCGGGGAGCTGTTTTTT. Its protein product is CASVDRGPAGELFF.

J is TRBJ2-2 and V is TRBV2, with D perhaps matching TRBD2 (6 bases). The CDR3 is made up of 15 amino acids. Germline V gives CDR1 SNHLY, CDR2 FYNNEI. V was clipped by 4 bases and J by 2 bases, with 11 bases between them. CDR3 DNA sequence: TGTGCCAGCAGTGGGAGGGCCCACAACACCGGGGAGCTGTTTTTT. This gives the protein CASSGRAHNTGELFF.

The chain recombines TRBV19 with TRBJ2-1, with D possibly TRBD1 on 6 matching bases. V lost 9 bases and J 4 bases, leaving 7 bases between the germline ends. The V gene's germline CDR1 is LNHDA and CDR2 SQIVND (reference sequence). This CDR3 comprises 11 residues. CDR3 region: CASGQYNEQFF. CDR3 in DNA: TGTGCCAGCGGACAGTACAATGAGCAGTTCTTC.

The V and J genes are TRBV3-1 (or the pseudogene TRBV3-2) and TRBJ1-2; TRBD1 is a possible D gene (6 bases). The CDR3 contains 15 residues. The germline V and J ends were trimmed by 0 bases and 6 bases, with 14 bases remaining between them. The V gene's germline CDR1 is LGHDT and CDR2 YNNKEL (reference sequence). The CDR3 DNA follows: TGTGCCAGCAGCCAAGACCCCGGGGGGCGAAATGGCTACACCTTC. This translates into CASSQDPGGRNGYTF.

The chain carries TRBV18 and TRBJ1-2; 7 bases agree with TRBD1. V was clipped by 3 bases and J by 4 bases; unmatched bases: 14. This CDR3 has 17 amino acids. CDR1 and CDR2 (germline): KGHSH, LQKENI. The DNA for the CDR3 is TGTGCCAGCTCACCCCTTTCTTTGACAGGGCCTTCCTATGGCTACACCTTC. Its translation is CASSPLSLTGPSYGYTF. The whole variable domain, remainder taken from reference TRBV18 and TRBJ1-2, is NAGVMQNPRHLVRRRGQEARLRCSPMKGHSHVYWYRQLPEEGLKFMVYLQKENIIDESGMPKERFSAEFPKEGPSILRIQQVVRGDSAAYFCASSPLSLTGPSYGYTFGSGTRLTVV.

The rearrangement joins TRBV6-5 to TRBJ2-7; no clear D. The CDR3 length is 16 residues. The germline gives CDR1 MNHEY, CDR2 SVGAGI. V lost 0 bases, J lost 0 bases, and 12 bases lay in between. The CDR3 DNA sequence: TGTGCCAGCAGTTACTCTGGCGCGGAAAGCTCCTACGAGCAGTACTTC. This sequence encodes CASSYSGAESSYEQYF.

The V call is TRBV18, the J call TRBJ2-1; 10 nucleotides line up with TRBD2. The germline CDR1 and CDR2 sequences are KGHSH and LQKENI. The junction had 6 bases not matched to a gene; V was cut back by 0 bases and J by 4 bases. The length of the CDR3 is 17 residues. The CDR3 here is CASSPPSLAGGYNEQFF. The CDR3 region has the DNA TGTGCCAGCTCACCACCTAGCTTAGCGGGAGGTTACAATGAGCAGTTCTTC.

The rearrangement uses TRBV7-2 and TRBJ2-5; TRBD2 matches 8 bases. The germline gives CDR1 SGHTA, CDR2 FQGNSA. V trimming: 0 bases; J trimming: 2 bases; junction bases outside the gene matches: 2. This CDR3 is 15 amino acids long. CDR3 in DNA: TGTGCCAGCAGCTTAGCTAGCGGGATGCAAGAGACCCAGTACTTC. Protein product: CASSLASGMQETQYF.

The rearrangement links TRBV21-1 to TRBJ2-5; TRBD1 is taken as the D call from the table, unchecked against the DNA. TRBV21-1 is marked as a pseudogene. This CDR3 has 13 residues. The CDR3 sequence is CASSKTGRETQYF. The CDR3 coding sequence is TGTGCCAGCAGCAAAACAGGGAGAGAGACCCAGTACTTC.

DNA of the CDR3: TGTGCCAGCAGTGAAGCGCTCCGCAGCTCCTACGAGCAGTACTTC. This encodes CASSEALRSSYEQYF. This rearrangement joins TRBV6-1 to TRBJ2-7, with D uncertain. Germline V gene data show CDR1 as MNHNS and CDR2 as SASEGT. The CDR3 has 15 amino acids. V was shortened by 0 bases and J by 0 bases, with 9 bases between the two germline ends.

V usage is TRBV7-6 and J usage is TRBJ2-2; 8 bases match TRBD2. J lost 4 bases, V lost 3 bases, and 4 bases had no gene match. This CDR3 comprises 15 residues. Germline values: CDR1 SGHVS, CDR2 FNYEAQ. This CDR3 is CASSFSGTVTGELFF. CDR3 nucleotides: TGTGCCAGCAGCTTTAGCGGGACCGTCACCGGGGAGCTGTTTTTT.

This clone was counted a few times. The genes are TRBV3-1 (or the pseudogene TRBV3-2) and TRBJ1-2, with TRBD1 matching over 9 bases. The CDR3 is 14 residues long. V trimming: 6 bases; J trimming: 8 bases; junction bases outside the gene matches: 10. Germline V lookup: CDR1 LGHDT, CDR2 YNNKEL (reference sequence). The CDR3 region is CASRPLTGGVGYTF. The CDR3 nucleotides are TGTGCCAGCAGGCCCCTAACAGGGGGCGTAGGCTACACCTTC.

V gene TRBV10-3 combines with J gene TRBJ2-7; 9 nucleotides agree with TRBD1. V lost 10 bases, J lost 3 bases, and 10 bases stayed unmatched. This CDR3 is built from 14 residues. The germline gives CDR1 ENHRY, CDR2 SYGVKD. CDR3 residues: CATEDGTGFYEQYF. CDR3 in DNA: TGTGCCACCGAAGACGGGACAGGGTTCTACGAGCAGTACTTC.

The rearrangement links TRBV19 to TRBJ2-4; D not resolved. Germline CDR1 LNHDA, CDR2 SQIVND (reference sequence). This CDR3 is built from 14 residues. V was cut by 7 bases and J by 3 bases, with 13 bases left in between. The CDR3 is CASTGGRFKNIQYF. The CDR3 nucleotides read TGTGCCAGTACAGGTGGGCGATTCAAAAACATTCAGTACTTC.

V gene TRBV7-3 combines with J gene TRBJ1-1, with 8 bases aligning to TRBD1. Germline trimming cut 2 bases from V and 4 bases from J; bases unmatched to any gene: 3. The CDR3 length is 14 residues. Germline V gene lookup returns CDR1 SGHTA and CDR2 FQGTGA. Here the CDR3 DNA reads TGTGCCAGCAGCTTATCTGGACAGGGCACTGAAGCTTTCTTT. Translated: CASSLSGQGTEAFF.

This chain links TRBV30 with TRBJ1-6; possible D gene TRBD1, 6 bases. Germline values: CDR1 GTSNPN, CDR2 SVGIG (reference sequence). The CDR3 has 15 amino acids. Trimming removed 0 bases at V and 7 bases at J, with 13 bases between. CDR3 nucleotides: TGTGCCTGGAGTGTACTAGGGGGATTCAATTCACCCCTCCACTTT. Protein product: CAWSVLGGFNSPLHF.